These 8 T cell receptor beta chains were sequenced from one sample in a study of blood T cell repertoires in COVID-19. The method was immunoSEQ multiplex PCR; TCRdb's version includes in-frame clones alone and lacks a portion of them. Found here are approximately 450,000 clones, nearly 90% of them singletons; the top ten hold nearly 2%. The sample was PBMCs or T cells enriched from blood (not recorded which). All receptors come from a woman in her late teens or twenties with acute COVID-19.

The J gene is TRBJ2-1, the V gene TRBV7-9; 9 positions match TRBD1. Looked up from germline, CDR1 is SEHNR and CDR2 is FQNEAQ (reference sequence). V lost 3 bases and J lost 10; bases outside the gene matches: 7. The CDR3 extends over 14 amino acids. The DNA for the CDR3 is TGTGCCAGCAGCTTCGGGACAGGGTTTTCAGAGCAGTTCTTC. Residues: CASSFGTGFSEQFF.

The chain couples TRBV28 to TRBJ2-7; TRBD2 matches 7 bases. Germline V CDR1 and CDR2: MDHEN, SYDVKM. With V trimmed by 2 bases and J by 1 base, 5 bases remained unmatched. The CDR3 is 15 amino acids. The CDR3 region has the DNA TGTGCCAGCAGTTTAAGGCGGGAGCGGTCCTACGAGCAGTACTTC. Protein product: CASSLRRERSYEQYF.

About this clone: In the same sample, other DNA sequences code for this CDR3. The chain recombines TRBV7-2 with TRBJ1-1, with 9 nucleotides matching TRBD1. Germline V gene data show CDR1 as SGHTA and CDR2 as FQGNSA. The CDR3 covers 15 residues. Germline trimming cut 4 bases from V and 2 bases from J; bases unmatched to any gene: 5. In nucleotides, the CDR3 is TGTGCCAGCAGCTCTCCGGGACAGGGAAACACTGAAGCTTTCTTT. Encoded protein: CASSSPGQGNTEAFF.

The rearrangement uses TRBV4-3 and TRBJ2-7; D might be TRBD1 (7 bases). Trimming left V 0 bases short and J 3 bases short, with 12 bases between. The CDR3 is made up of 15 amino acids. Germline V gives CDR1 LGHNA, CDR2 YSLEER. Here the CDR3 reads CASSQEAGGIYEQYF. CDR3 DNA: TGCGCCAGCAGCCAAGAGGCAGGGGGGATCTACGAGCAGTACTTC.

The CDR3 DNA sequence: TGTGCCAGCAGCTTAAATTGGGCGCTGGGAGCTTTCTTT. Translating it yields CASSLNWALGAFF. This sequence joins TRBV7-2 and TRBJ1-1; D call uncertain. V lost 2 bases to trimming and J lost 10 bases, with 14 bases between them. Germline-derived CDR1 and CDR2 are SGHTA and FQGNSA. The CDR3 contains 13 residues.

A single count supports this clone. This chain uses TRBV7-9 with TRBJ1-2; no clear D gene. CDR3 length equals 13 residues. V gave up 2 bases and J gave up 2 bases, with 6 bases separating them. CDR1 and CDR2 (germline): SEHNR, FQNEAQ (reference sequence). In DNA, the CDR3 is TGTGCCAGCAGCTTACTAGTGAACTATGGCTACACCTTC. As protein: CASSLLVNYGYTF. Variable domain in full (rest from reference TRBV7-9 and TRBJ1-2): DTGVSQNPRHKITKRGQNVTFRCDPISEHNRLYWYRQTLGQGPEFLTYFQNEAQLEKSRLLSDRFSAERPKGSFSTLEIQRTEQGDSAMYLCASSLLVNYGYTFGSGTRLTVV.

This clone was detected once. This chain joins TRBV28 and TRBJ1-2; 12 nucleotides match TRBD1. The CDR3 spans 16 residues. V lost 4 bases, J lost 4 bases, and 7 bases stayed unmatched. Germline V CDR1 and CDR2: MDHEN, SYDVKM. The CDR3 DNA is TGTGCCAGCAGTTCCGCCGGGACAGGGGGCCGCTATGGCTACACCTTC. This translates into CASSSAGTGGRYGYTF.

The rearrangement joins TRBV7-9 to TRBJ2-1; D is ambiguous. Germline V CDR1 and CDR2: SEHNR, FQNEAQ (reference sequence). The CDR3 is 11 residues long. Trimming pared 5 bases from V and 8 bases from J, leaving 7 bases between. In DNA form, the CDR3 reads TGTGCCAGCAGCCCCTCCGATGAGCAGTTCTTC. Its translation: CASSPSDEQFF.